This T cell receptor (beta chain) appears in the sequencing data of a study of blood T cell repertoires in COVID-19. Whole-study context: Spain, Italy and the United States supplied samples that represented acute and convalescent COVID-19. PBMCs, B-cell-depleted T cells, or T cells were the source of the cDNA or gDNA that made up the material.

TCRdb keeps only in-frame clones here, not all; method: immunoSEQ multiplex PCR. The top ten clones hold about 4% of a sample with 200,000 to 250,000 clones, 86% of them seen once. Enrollees, about 18 to 89 years old, lived in 25 or so US areas. The CDR3 extends over 15 amino acids. V trimming: 1 base; J trimming: 0 bases; junction bases outside the gene matches: 2. Germline V lookup: CDR1 LNHDA, CDR2 SQIVND (reference sequence). The TCR was taken from a middle-aged woman with acute COVID-19. The chain combines TRBV19 with TRBJ2-7; 8 nucleotides agree with TRBD1. The sample comprised PBMCs or T cells enriched from blood (not recorded which). The CDR3, as DNA: TGTGCCAGTAGTATAGCAGGGGGCGTCTCCTACGAGCAGTACTTC. It codes for CASSIAGGVSYEQYF. Looking up the rest from reference TRBV19 and TRBJ2-7 gives the full variable domain: DGGITQSPKYLFRKEGQNVTLSCEQNLNHDAMYWYRQDPGQGLRLIYYSQIVNDFQKGDIAEGYSVSREKKESFPLTVTSAQKNPTAFYLCASSIAGGVSYEQYFGPGTRLTVT.